The clone carrying this T cell receptor beta chain was counted many times. One entry per CDR3 protein, called by TCRdb with MiXCR from the 5' RACE reads. Here the sample spans 30,000 to 35,000 distinct CDR3 sequences, 6.6% being singletons. This sample stems from a study of T cells after yellow fever vaccination. Study results and caveats: Post-booster repertoires contained most primary-vaccination clones again (approximately 95% CD4, 88% CD8).

The CDR3 covers 16 residues. V was clipped by 4 bases and J by 2 bases; unmatched bases: 6. CDR1 and CDR2 from the germline V gene are KGHDR and SFDVKD. The rearrangement links TRBV24-1 to TRBJ2-3; TRBD1 matches at 9 bases. The TCR comes from a man aged 18 to 35 who received the YFV17D yellow fever vaccine. The sequencing used PBMCs, either bulk or a sorted T-cell subset (CD4+, CD8+, memory, or dextramer-sorted; not recorded which), collected on the day of the first yellow fever vaccination. As DNA, the CDR3 is TGTGCCACCAGTGACCAGACAGGGGGATCCACAGATACGCAGTATTTT. Protein product: CATSDQTGGSTDTQYF.